This entry describes one TCR beta chain. Sequencing was performed with immunoSEQ multiplex PCR; in TCRdb, only in-frame clones are kept and a portion is missing. The sample consists of more than 2 million clones, about 95% of them appearing once. The data derive from a study of shared clonotypes between healthy human individuals. Germline assignment: CDR1 SGHDT and CDR2 YYEEEE. Trimming removed 0 bases from V and 4 bases from J, with 19 bases in between. The CDR3 runs 17 residues. CD8 cells regarded as naive lacked CD45RO, were positively chosen for CCR7, and omitted terminally differentiated effector memory CD45RA+ cells.

This chain connects TRBV5-6 to TRBJ1-1; weak D call: TRBD1 (6 bases). The sequence came from a man aged 18 to 30 in good health. Sample: naive CD8+ T cells sorted from blood. The CDR3 spells CASSLAGSGPGVTEAFF. CDR3 bases: TGTGCCAGCAGCTTGGCAGGTTCCGGGCCAGGGGTCACTGAAGCTTTCTTT.